The T cell receptor beta chain described here comes from a study of neurological immune-mediated disorders. In TCRdb, the 5' RACE reads were re-called with MiXCR into one record per CDR3 protein. The profile shows over 25,000 distinct CDR3 sequences, 20% to 25% of them singletons. In this sample, this clonotype turned up many times. The V and J ends lost 5 bases and 7 bases respectively, with 12 bases between them. Germline V lookup: CDR1 SNHLY, CDR2 FYNNEI. The CDR3 spans 13 residues. The sorted libraries involved the use of about 930,000 CD4+ or CD8+ T cells. Sequenced sample: CD4+ T cells from blood. The V call is TRBV2, the J call TRBJ2-1, with D perhaps TRBD1 or TRBD2 (5 bases each). The source is a man in his fifties or sixties with HTLV-1-associated myelopathy (HAM/TSP). CDR3 coding DNA: TGTGCCAGCAGTTCTCACTGGGGGAATGAGCAGTTCTTC. As protein: CASSSHWGNEQFF.